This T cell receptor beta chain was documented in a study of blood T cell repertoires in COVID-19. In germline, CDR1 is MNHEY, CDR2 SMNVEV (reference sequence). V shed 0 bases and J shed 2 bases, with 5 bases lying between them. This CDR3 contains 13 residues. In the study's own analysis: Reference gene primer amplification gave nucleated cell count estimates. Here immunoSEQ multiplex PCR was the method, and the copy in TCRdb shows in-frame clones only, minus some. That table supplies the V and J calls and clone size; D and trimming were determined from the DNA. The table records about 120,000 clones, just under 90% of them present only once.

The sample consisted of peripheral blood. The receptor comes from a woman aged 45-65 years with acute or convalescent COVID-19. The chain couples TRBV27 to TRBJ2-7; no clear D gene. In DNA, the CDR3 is TGTGCCAGCAGTTTATCTCCTACCTACGAGCAGTACTTC. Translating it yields CASSLSPTYEQYF.